This record covers a single T cell receptor beta chain. The source of the sample is a study of chemoradiotherapy in HPV16-positive cancers. Germline V CDR1 and CDR2: SGHRS, YFSETQ. The CDR3 spans 15 residues. The ends were cut back, 0 bases at V and 3 bases at J, with 10 bases in the middle. The table came from immunoSEQ multiplex PCR; TCRdb's copy has only in-frame clones and leaves some out. Here the sample spans about 20,000 clones, over 85% being singletons. The sequence came from a human donor with HPV-associated anogenital cancer. This rearrangement joins TRBV5-1 to TRBJ1-5, with D possibly being TRBD1 (5 bases). The input for sequencing was blood, taken from a patient who underwent chemoradiotherapy. The CDR3 sequence is CASSLGQGYNQPQHF. The CDR3 DNA reads TGCGCCAGCAGCTTGGGGCAGGGCTACAATCAGCCCCAGCATTTT.